This T cell receptor (beta chain) is from a study of T cell changes during pregnancy in multiple sclerosis. Profiling relied on immunoSEQ multiplex PCR, and the TCRdb table lists in-frame clones only, not all of them. This sample has tens of thousands of clones, with roughly 89% found just once. With 2 bases clipped from V and 1 base from J, the junction kept 6 bases outside the gene matches. CDR1 is SEHNR, CDR2 FQNEAQ, per germline (reference sequence). The CDR3 is 16 residues long. Source: CD4+ T cells from peripheral blood mononuclear cells, taken in the first trimester of pregnancy. The receptor comes from a female donor with multiple sclerosis, enrolled in a pregnancy study. The V and J genes are TRBV7-9 and TRBJ2-5; TRBD2 matches at 8 bases. For the CDR3, the DNA is TGTGCCAGCAGCTTAATACTAGCGGAGCTCCAAGAGACCCAGTACTTC. It specifies CASSLILAELQETQYF. The complete variable domain, with remaining parts taken from reference TRBV7-9 and TRBJ2-5, reads DTGVSQNPRHKITKRGQNVTFRCDPISEHNRLYWYRQTLGQGPEFLTYFQNEAQLEKSRLLSDRFSAERPKGSFSTLEIQRTEQGDSAMYLCASSLILAELQETQYFGPGTRLLVL.